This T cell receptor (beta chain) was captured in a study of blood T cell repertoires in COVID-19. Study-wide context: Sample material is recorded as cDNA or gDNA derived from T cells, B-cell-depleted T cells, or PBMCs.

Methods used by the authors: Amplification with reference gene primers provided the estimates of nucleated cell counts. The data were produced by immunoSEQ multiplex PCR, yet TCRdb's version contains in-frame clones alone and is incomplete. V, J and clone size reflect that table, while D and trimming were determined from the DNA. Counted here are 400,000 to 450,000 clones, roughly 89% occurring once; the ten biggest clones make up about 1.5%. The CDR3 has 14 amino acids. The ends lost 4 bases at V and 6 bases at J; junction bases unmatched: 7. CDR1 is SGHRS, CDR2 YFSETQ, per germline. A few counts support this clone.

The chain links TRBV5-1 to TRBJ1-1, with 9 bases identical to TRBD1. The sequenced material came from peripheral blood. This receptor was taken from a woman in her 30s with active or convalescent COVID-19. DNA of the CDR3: TGCGCCAGCAGCCCCTCGACAGGGGGGGCTGAAGCTTTCTTT. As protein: CASSPSTGGAEAFF.